These 13 T cell receptor beta chains originate from one sample sequenced in a study of early T cells in non-severe SARS-CoV-2 infection. TCRdb re-derived calls from the 5' RACE reads in MiXCR, one entry per CDR3 protein. The sample carries 55,000 to 80,000 distinct CDR3 sequences, 8% to 9% recorded once. This specimen consisted of whole blood, obtained at baseline. These receptors originate from an adult who was a healthcare worker with PCR-confirmed SARS-CoV-2 infection or an uninfected control (not recorded which).

This clonotype was picked up a small number of times. The chain combines TRBV6-5 with TRBJ2-7, with D tentatively TRBD2 (5 bases). Trimming removed 6 bases from V and 3 bases from J, with 15 bases in between. CDR1 and CDR2 from the germline V gene are MNHEY and SVGAGI. The CDR3 extends over 14 amino acids. The CDR3 loop reads CASSRRGRGYEQYF. CDR3 DNA sequence: TGTGCCAGCAGCCGAAGAGGACGGGGCTACGAGCAGTACTTC.

This clonotype was seen ten or more times. V usage is TRBV5-6 and J usage is TRBJ2-1; 14 nucleotides agree with TRBD2. Germline lookup yields CDR1 SGHDT and CDR2 YYEEEE. The CDR3 has 17 amino acids. With 3 bases clipped from V and 3 bases from J, the junction kept 5 bases outside the gene matches. CDR3 nucleotides: TGTGCCAGCAGCTCAGAGGGACTAGCGGGGGTCTACAATGAGCAGTTCTTC. This codes for CASSSEGLAGVYNEQFF.

This chain joins TRBV5-4 and TRBJ2-1, with D unresolved. V lost 0 bases, J lost 10 bases, and 5 bases lay in between. This CDR3 contains 11 residues. Per germline, CDR1 SGHNT and CDR2 YYREEE (reference sequence). This chain's CDR3 is CASSLEGEQFF. The CDR3 nucleotides read TGTGCCAGCAGCTTGGAAGGCGAGCAGTTCTTC.

V usage is TRBV4-2 and J usage is TRBJ2-7; 7 bases are shared with TRBD1. The CDR3 sequence is 15 residues long. J gave up 1 base and V 5 bases, and 8 bases lay outside the gene matches. CDR1 LGHNA and CDR2 YNFKEQ come from the germline V gene. In DNA form, the CDR3 reads TGTGCCAGCAGCGAAACACAGGGGAAGTCCTACGAGCAGTACTTC. It codes for CASSETQGKSYEQYF.

This clonotype turned up a few times. The chain combines TRBV12-3 or TRBV12-4 with TRBJ1-4; TRBD1 is a possible D gene (6 bases). Trimming shortened V by 6 bases and J by 4 bases, and 15 bases separated the two germline ends. This CDR3 spans 15 amino acids. CDR3 coding DNA: TGTGCCAGCAGCCTTCTTAGGGGGGATAATGAAAAACTGTTTTTT. This encodes CASSLLRGDNEKLFF.

This chain links TRBV27 with TRBJ2-5, with 9 bases lining up with TRBD1. Looked up from germline, CDR1 is MNHEY and CDR2 is SMNVEV (reference sequence). Unmatched junction bases numbered 3, after V lost 2 bases and J lost 5 bases. CDR3 length: 14 amino acids. The CDR3 region is CASSLNRGPETQYF. DNA for the CDR3: TGTGCCAGCAGTTTAAACAGGGGGCCGGAGACCCAGTACTTC.

This clonotype has a count of ten or more. CDR3 DNA sequence: TGTGCCAGCAGCTTGGAGGGCTGGGACAGGGGAGATGAGCAGTTCTTC. Protein: CASSLEGWDRGDEQFF. The rearrangement joins TRBV5-4 to TRBJ2-1, with 10 bases that match TRBD1. This CDR3 comprises 16 residues. The germline V gene encodes CDR1 SGHNT and CDR2 YYREEE (reference sequence). The V segment lost 0 bases and the J segment 8 bases; nucleotides outside the gene matches: 8. Using reference TRBV5-4 and TRBJ2-1 for the parts outside the CDR3, the full variable domain is ETGVTQSPTHLIKTRGQQVTLRCSSQSGHNTVSWYQQALGQGPQFIFQYYREEENGRGNFPPRFSGLQFPNYSSELNVNALELDDSALYLCASSLEGWDRGDEQFFGPGTRLTVL.

This clonotype was counted only a few times. This chain joins TRBV18 and TRBJ1-4, with D possibly matching TRBD1 (6 bases). Trimming shortened V by 6 bases and J by 4 bases, and 12 bases separated the two germline ends. The germline gives CDR1 KGHSH, CDR2 LQKENI. The CDR3 is 14 amino acids. The chain's CDR3 is CASSNRAGNEKLFF. As DNA, the CDR3 is TGTGCCAGCTCTAACAGGGCGGGTAATGAAAAACTGTTTTTT.

This clonotype was observed many times. The chain couples TRBV24-1 to TRBJ2-3; D uncertain. This CDR3 is built from 16 residues. Trimming shortened V by 4 bases and J by 1 base, and 14 bases separated the two germline ends. The germline CDR1 and CDR2 sequences are KGHDR and SFDVKD. CDR3 bases: TGTGCCACCAGTGACGGCGCTCGATTGGGCACAGATACGCAGTATTTT. It is translated as CATSDGARLGTDTQYF.

V gene TRBV20-1 combines with J gene TRBJ2-1, with D possibly TRBD2 on 6 matching bases. The CDR3 is 13 residues long. V was pared by 5 bases and J by 7 bases, with 15 bases between. Germline assignment: CDR1 DFQATT and CDR2 SNEGSKA (reference sequence). CDR3 in amino acids: CSAQGGIGNEQFF. CDR3 nucleotide sequence: TGCAGTGCTCAGGGCGGGATAGGAAATGAGCAGTTCTTC.

The table lists this clonotype with a few counts. J is TRBJ2-1 and V is TRBV5-1, with D tentatively TRBD2 (5 bases). CDR1 is SGHRS and CDR2 is YFSETQ in the germline V gene. Between the trimmed V and J ends, which lost 4 bases and 6 bases, there was a span of 17 bases. The CDR3 sequence is 15 residues long. As DNA, the CDR3 is TGCGCCAGCAGCCGCCAACCCGAAGAGGGCAATGAGCAGTTCTTC. Amino acids: CASSRQPEEGNEQFF. Full variable domain (rest looked up from reference TRBV5-1 and TRBJ2-1): KAGVTQTPRYLIKTRGQQVTLSCSPISGHRSVSWYQQTPGQGLQFLFEYFSETQRNKGNFPGRFSGRQFSNSRSEMNVSTLELGDSALYLCASSRQPEEGNEQFFGPGTRLTVL.

This clonotype was recorded a few times. The rearrangement uses TRBV6-2 or TRBV6-3 and TRBJ1-5, with 7 bases aligning to TRBD1. The junction had 8 bases not matched to a gene; V was cut back by 2 bases and J by 7 bases. Germline V lookup: CDR1 MNHEY, CDR2 SVGEGT. The CDR3 runs 15 residues. The DNA of the CDR3 is TGTGCCAGCAGTTACGAGGGGGCGCCGGAGCAGCCCCAGCATTTT. Translating gives CASSYEGAPEQPQHF.

The genes are TRBV7-2 and TRBJ2-6; D call uncertain. Per the germline V gene, CDR1 is SGHTA and CDR2 is FQGNSA. Trimming cost V 5 bases and J 0 bases, with 8 bases left between them. The CDR3 contains 15 residues. The CDR3 sequence: CASSPQASGANVLTF. The CDR3 DNA follows: TGTGCCAGCAGCCCGCAGGCCTCTGGGGCCAACGTCCTGACTTTC.